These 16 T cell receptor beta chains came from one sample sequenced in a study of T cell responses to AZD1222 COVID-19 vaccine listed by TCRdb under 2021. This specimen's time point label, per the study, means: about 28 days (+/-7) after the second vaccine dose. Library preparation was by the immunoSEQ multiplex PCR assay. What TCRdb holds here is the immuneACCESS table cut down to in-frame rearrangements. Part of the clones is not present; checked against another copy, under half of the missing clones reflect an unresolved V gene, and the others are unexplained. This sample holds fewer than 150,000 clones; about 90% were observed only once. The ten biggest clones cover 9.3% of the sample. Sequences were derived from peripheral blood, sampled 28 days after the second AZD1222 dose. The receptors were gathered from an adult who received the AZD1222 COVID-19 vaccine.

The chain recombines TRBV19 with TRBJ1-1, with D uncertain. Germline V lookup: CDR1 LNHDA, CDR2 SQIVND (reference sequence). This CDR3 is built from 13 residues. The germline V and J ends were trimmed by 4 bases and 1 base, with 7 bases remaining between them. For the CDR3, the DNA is TGTGCCAGTAGTACCCGAGGGAACACTGAAGCTTTCTTT. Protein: CASSTRGNTEAFF.

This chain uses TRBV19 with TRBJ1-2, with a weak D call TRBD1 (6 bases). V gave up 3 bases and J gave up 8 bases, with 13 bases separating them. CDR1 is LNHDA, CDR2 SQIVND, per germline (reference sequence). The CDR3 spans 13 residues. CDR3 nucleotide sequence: TGTGCCAGTAGTATTCAGGGGCGCGGAGGCTACACCTTC. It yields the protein CASSIQGRGGYTF.

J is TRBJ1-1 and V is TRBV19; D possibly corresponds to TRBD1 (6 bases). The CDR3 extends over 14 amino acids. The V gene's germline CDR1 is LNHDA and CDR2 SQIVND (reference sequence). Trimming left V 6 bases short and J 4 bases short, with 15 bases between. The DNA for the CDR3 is TGTGCCAGTAGAATCGGGGGCGCCAGCACTGAAGCTTTCTTT. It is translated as CASRIGGASTEAFF.

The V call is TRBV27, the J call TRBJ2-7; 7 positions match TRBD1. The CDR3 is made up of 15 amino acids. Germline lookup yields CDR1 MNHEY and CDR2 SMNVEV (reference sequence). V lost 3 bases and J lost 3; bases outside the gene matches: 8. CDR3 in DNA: TGTGCCAGCAGTTTGAGGACAGGAACCTTCTACGAGCAGTACTTC. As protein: CASSLRTGTFYEQYF.

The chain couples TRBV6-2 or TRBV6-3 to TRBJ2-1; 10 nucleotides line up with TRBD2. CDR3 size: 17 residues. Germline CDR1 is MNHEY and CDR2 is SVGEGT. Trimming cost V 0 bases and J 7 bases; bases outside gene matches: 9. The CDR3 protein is CASSYSTSSGGSNEQFF. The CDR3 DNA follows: TGTGCCAGCAGTTACTCGACGTCTAGCGGGGGATCGAATGAGCAGTTCTTC.

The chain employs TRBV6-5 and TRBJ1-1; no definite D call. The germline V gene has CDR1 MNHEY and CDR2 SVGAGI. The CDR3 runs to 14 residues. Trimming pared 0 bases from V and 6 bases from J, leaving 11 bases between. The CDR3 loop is CASSYSGSGSEAFF. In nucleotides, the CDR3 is TGTGCCAGCAGTTACTCAGGGTCCGGTTCTGAAGCTTTCTTT.

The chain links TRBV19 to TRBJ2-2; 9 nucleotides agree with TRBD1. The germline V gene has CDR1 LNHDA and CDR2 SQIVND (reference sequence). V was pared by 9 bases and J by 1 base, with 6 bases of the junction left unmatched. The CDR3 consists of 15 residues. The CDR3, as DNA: TGTGCCAGCCACCGGGACAGGGAGAACACCGGGGAGCTGTTTTTT. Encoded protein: CASHRDRENTGELFF. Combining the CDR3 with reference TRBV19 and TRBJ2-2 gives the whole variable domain DGGITQSPKYLFRKEGQNVTLSCEQNLNHDAMYWYRQDPGQGLRLIYYSQIVNDFQKGDIAEGYSVSREKKESFPLTVTSAQKNPTAFYLCASHRDRENTGELFFGEGSRLTVL.

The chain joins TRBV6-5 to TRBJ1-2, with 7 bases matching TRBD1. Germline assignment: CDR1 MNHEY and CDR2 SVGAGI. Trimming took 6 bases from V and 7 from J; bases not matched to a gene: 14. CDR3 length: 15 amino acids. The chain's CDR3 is CASRPAGEGAGGYTF. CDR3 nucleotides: TGTGCCAGCAGGCCCGCCGGGGAGGGGGCAGGTGGCTACACCTTC.

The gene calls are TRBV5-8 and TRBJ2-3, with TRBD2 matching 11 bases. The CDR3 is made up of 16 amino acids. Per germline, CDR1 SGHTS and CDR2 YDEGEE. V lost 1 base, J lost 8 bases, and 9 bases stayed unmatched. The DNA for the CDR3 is TGTGCCAGCAGCTTGATAGCGGGAGGGTCCGCTGGTACGCAGTATTTT. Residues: CASSLIAGGSAGTQYF.

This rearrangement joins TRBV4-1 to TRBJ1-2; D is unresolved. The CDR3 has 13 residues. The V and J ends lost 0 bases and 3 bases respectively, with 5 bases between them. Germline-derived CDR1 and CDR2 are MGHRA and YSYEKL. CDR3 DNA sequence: TGCGCCAGCAGCCAAGAGGCATACTATGGCTACACCTTC. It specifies CASSQEAYYGYTF.

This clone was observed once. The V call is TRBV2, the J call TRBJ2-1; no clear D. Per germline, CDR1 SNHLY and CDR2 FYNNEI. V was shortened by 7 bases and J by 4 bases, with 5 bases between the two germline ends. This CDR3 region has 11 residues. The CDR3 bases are TGTGCCAGCACCTTTTACAATGAGCAGTTCTTC. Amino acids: CASTFYNEQFF.

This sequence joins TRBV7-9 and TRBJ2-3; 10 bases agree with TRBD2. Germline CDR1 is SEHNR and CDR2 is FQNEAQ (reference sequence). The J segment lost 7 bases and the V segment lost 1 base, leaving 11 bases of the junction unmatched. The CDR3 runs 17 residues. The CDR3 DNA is TGTGCCAGCAGCTTAGTGGGGCTAGCGGGAGAGGTCCATACGCAGTATTTT. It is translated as CASSLVGLAGEVHTQYF. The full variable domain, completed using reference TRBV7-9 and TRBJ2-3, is DTGVSQNPRHKITKRGQNVTFRCDPISEHNRLYWYRQTLGQGPEFLTYFQNEAQLEKSRLLSDRFSAERPKGSFSTLEIQRTEQGDSAMYLCASSLVGLAGEVHTQYFGPGTRLTVL.

The CDR3 bases are TGTGCCAGCAGCCCAGGACGGGCCTTAAATCAGCCCCAGCATTTT. This encodes CASSPGRALNQPQHF. The chain joins TRBV5-5 to TRBJ1-5, with D unclear. Trimming stripped 4 bases from V and 4 bases from J, with 15 bases between. The CDR3 extends over 15 amino acids. Germline CDR1 SGHKS, CDR2 YYEKEE (reference sequence).

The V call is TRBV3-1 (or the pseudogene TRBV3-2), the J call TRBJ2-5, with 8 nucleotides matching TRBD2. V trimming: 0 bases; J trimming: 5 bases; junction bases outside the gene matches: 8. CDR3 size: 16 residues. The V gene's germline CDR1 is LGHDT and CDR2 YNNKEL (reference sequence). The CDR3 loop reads CASSQDSGGAMETQYF. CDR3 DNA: TGTGCCAGCAGCCAAGATTCGGGAGGGGCGATGGAGACCCAGTACTTC.

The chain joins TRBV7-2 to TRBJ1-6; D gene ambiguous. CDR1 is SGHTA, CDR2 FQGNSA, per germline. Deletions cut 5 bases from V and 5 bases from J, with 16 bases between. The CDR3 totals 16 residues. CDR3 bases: TGTGCCAGCAGCCCAGTGGGGTTTCCGGATAATTCACCCCTCCACTTT. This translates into CASSPVGFPDNSPLHF.

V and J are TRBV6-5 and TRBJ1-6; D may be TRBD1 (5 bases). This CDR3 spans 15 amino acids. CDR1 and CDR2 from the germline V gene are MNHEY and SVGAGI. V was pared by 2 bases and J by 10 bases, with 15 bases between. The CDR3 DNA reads TGTGCCAGCAGTTACCGAGAAAGGGGTAACTCACCCCTCCACTTT. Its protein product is CASSYRERGNSPLHF.